This T cell receptor beta chain was sequenced for a study of shared T cell receptors in the human thymus. Germline assignment: CDR1 LNHDA and CDR2 SQIVND (reference sequence). With V trimmed by 3 bases and J by 4 bases, 10 bases remained unmatched. The CDR3 sequence is 16 residues long. The method was immunoSEQ multiplex PCR; TCRdb's version includes in-frame clones alone and lacks a portion of them. The sample has approximately 760,000 clones, around 85% seen once. The same sample was also studied in work on human thymus T cells. That study adds: Thymic tissue was derived from resections collected during corrective heart surgery. An apparent bias in V and J gene usage was seen in thymic and blood repertoires. Related work showed strongly overlapping thymic repertoires across unrelated individuals.

The genes are TRBV19 and TRBJ2-7; TRBD1 matches at 9 bases. Sequences were obtained from thymocytes. The sequence came from a girl less than two years old with a congenital heart defect. The CDR3 spells CASSIVRDRAIYEQYF. The CDR3, as DNA: TGTGCCAGTAGTATCGTCCGGGACAGGGCGATTTACGAGCAGTACTTC.